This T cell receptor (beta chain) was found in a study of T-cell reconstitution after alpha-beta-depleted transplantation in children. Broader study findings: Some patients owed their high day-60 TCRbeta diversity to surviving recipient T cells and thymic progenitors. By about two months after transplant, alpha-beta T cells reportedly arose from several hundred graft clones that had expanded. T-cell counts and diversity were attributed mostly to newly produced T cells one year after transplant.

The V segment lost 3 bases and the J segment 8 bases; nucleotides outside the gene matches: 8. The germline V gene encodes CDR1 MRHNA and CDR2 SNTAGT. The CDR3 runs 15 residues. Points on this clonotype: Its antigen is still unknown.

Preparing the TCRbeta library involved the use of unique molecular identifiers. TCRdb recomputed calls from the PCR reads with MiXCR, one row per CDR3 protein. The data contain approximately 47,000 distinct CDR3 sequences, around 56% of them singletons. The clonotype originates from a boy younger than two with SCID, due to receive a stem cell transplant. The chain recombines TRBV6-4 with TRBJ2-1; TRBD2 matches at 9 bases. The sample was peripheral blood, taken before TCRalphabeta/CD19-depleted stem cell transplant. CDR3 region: CASSEGRGGVHEQFF. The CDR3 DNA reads TGTGCCAGCAGTGAAGGGCGGGGGGGCGTCCATGAGCAGTTCTTC.